This entry is about one T cell receptor (beta chain). The antigen is unknown. This specimen belongs to a study of cytomegalovirus exposure and HLA in healthy donors. Points from the study as a whole: Per a prior analysis, the majority of TCR beta V segments were productive roughly 90% or roughly 30% of the time.

The PCR was carried out with 60 Vbeta primers and 13 Jbeta primers. Profiled with immunoSEQ multiplex PCR; TCRdb holds only in-frame clones, not every one. The sample holds some 140,000 clones; around 79% are singletons and the top ten take around 7.2%. CDR3 length: 13 amino acids. V was pared by 1 base and J by 9 bases, with 10 bases between. Germline CDR1 reads SGHAT; CDR2 reads FQNNGV. Source material: PBMCs. This clonotype was obtained from a man aged 25 to 40 in good health and CMV-seropositive. This chain uses TRBV11-2 with TRBJ2-1; no clear D gene. CDR3 DNA: TGTGCCAGCAGCTTAGGTCAGTCAGGTGAGCAGTTCTTC. Translated, it gives CASSLGQSGEQFF.